Listed below are T cell receptor beta chains from one sample, sequenced in a study of regulatory T cells in long-lasting Graves disease. Each CDR3 protein gets one entry after TCRdb re-called the multiplex PCR reads with MiXCR. The sample includes about 290,000 distinct CDR3 sequences, more than 20% of them seen just once. Sequenced material: peripheral blood mononuclear cells (PBMCs), taken when the disease was refractory, from a patient treated with antithyroid drugs. The receptors derive from a female donor with Graves disease. Each CDR3 is given with its conserved first and last residue. Fields, in order: J gene, D gene, clone size, V gene, CDR3 DNA, CDR3 protein. A D gene is named only where the DNA matches it firmly. For some rows the clone size is stated as once, few or many, or as a class when expanded; others skip it.

TRBJ2-7	.	few	TRBV11-2	TGTGCCAGCAGCGCCACAGACCACGAGCAGTACTTC	CASSATDHEQYF
TRBJ2-7	.	many	TRBV28	TGTGCCAGCACCAACCGGGACACATACGAGCAGTACTTC	CASTNRDTYEQYF
TRBJ2-2	.	.	TRBV15	TGTGCCACCAGGGGTAAGGGGGTTCCGAACACCGGGGAGCTGTTTTTT	CATRGKGVPNTGELFF
TRBJ2-5	TRBD1	.	TRBV5-1	TGCGCCAGCAGCTCGAAAAGGGACAGGGCGAGGGAGACCCAGTACTTC	CASSSKRDRARETQYF
TRBJ2-7	.	.	TRBV5-5	TGTGCCAGCAGCTTGTTCACAGGAAACCCTTCCTACGAGCAGTACTTC	CASSLFTGNPSYEQYF
TRBJ2-7	.	few	TRBV6-2/TRBV6-3	TGTGCCAGCAGTGAAAAGCTAATAGACGAGCAGTACTTC	CASSEKLIDEQYF
TRBJ2-5	.	many	TRBV5-4	TGTGCCAGCAGCTTGGCCGGGACTTCTCAAGAGACCCAGTACTTC	CASSLAGTSQETQYF
TRBJ2-5	TRBD1	many	TRBV6-1	TGTGCCAGCAGCCAAACCCCGGGACAGGGGGCGCTAAAGGAAGAGACCCAGTACTTC	CASSQTPGQGALKEETQYF
TRBJ2-7	TRBD1	.	TRBV7-9	TGTGCGATCGACGGGACAGGGATCCACGAGCAGTACTTC	CAIDGTGIHEQYF
TRBJ2-1	TRBD1	.	TRBV27	TGTGCCAGCAGTTTTCATGACAGGGACAATGAGCAGTTCTTC	CASSFHDRDNEQFF